Following are 22 T cell receptor beta chains from one sample sequenced in a study of cytotoxic CD8 clonotypes in ibrutinib-treated CLL (dated by TCRdb to the early 2020s). The time point label, read with the paper, signifies: approximately eleven months on ibrutinib. Library preparation was by the immunoSEQ multiplex PCR assay. TCRdb stores this immuneACCESS table with in-frame sequences only. Part of the clones is absent; in the studies checked, under half of the shortfall reflects unresolved V genes, and no reason is known for the rest. Present in this sample are hundreds of thousands of clones, 79% of which were seen just once. Jointly, the top ten make up over 9.5% of the sample. The sequencing used PBMCs, collected after 12 months of ibrutinib treatment. All receptors derive from a human donor with chronic lymphocytic leukemia.

The chain is built from TRBV21-1 and TRBJ1-2; the table assigns TRBD1, which was not confirmed against the DNA. TRBV21-1 constitutes a pseudogene. This CDR3 contains 15 residues. The CDR3 loop reads CASSKGSQVLYGYTF. As DNA, the CDR3 is TGTGCCAGCAGCAAAGGCTCACAGGTACTATATGGCTACACCTTC.

The chain carries TRBV5-1 and TRBJ2-7; TRBD1 matches at 11 bases. Trimming at V came to 5 bases and at J to 0 bases, leaving 10 bases not matched to a gene. The CDR3 covers 17 residues. In germline, CDR1 is SGHRS, CDR2 YFSETQ. The CDR3 sequence: CASSQQPGQGGSYEQYF. The CDR3 DNA follows: TGCGCCAGCAGTCAGCAACCGGGACAGGGGGGCTCCTACGAGCAGTACTTC.

The V call is TRBV5-1, the J call TRBJ1-2; 7 nucleotides align to TRBD1. CDR1 and CDR2 from the germline V gene are SGHRS and YFSETQ. This CDR3 has 15 residues. Germline trimming cut 0 bases from V and 8 bases from J; bases unmatched to any gene: 10. CDR3 in DNA: TGCGCCAGCAGCTTGGGGAGGGGGCTACTACGCGGCTACACCTTC. This codes for CASSLGRGLLRGYTF. Based on the CDR3 plus reference TRBV5-1 and TRBJ1-2, the full variable domain is KAGVTQTPRYLIKTRGQQVTLSCSPISGHRSVSWYQQTPGQGLQFLFEYFSETQRNKGNFPGRFSGRQFSNSRSEMNVSTLELGDSALYLCASSLGRGLLRGYTFGSGTRLTVV.

V gene TRBV2 combines with J gene TRBJ1-4; D unresolved. The CDR3 runs 15 residues. Trimming stripped 3 bases from V and 5 bases from J, with 13 bases between. CDR1 is SNHLY, CDR2 FYNNEI, per germline. Written as DNA, the CDR3 is TGTGCCAGCAGTGACGAGCAGACCTCGAATGAAAAACTGTTTTTT. Its protein product is CASSDEQTSNEKLFF.

The chain employs TRBV5-1 and TRBJ1-1; D is ambiguous. Looked up from germline, CDR1 is SGHRS and CDR2 is YFSETQ. This CDR3 contains 14 residues. V was shortened by 1 base and J by 5 bases, with 12 bases between the two germline ends. DNA for the CDR3: TGCGCCAGCAGCTTGCGTTCGGGTGAGACTGAAGCTTTCTTT. Translation: CASSLRSGETEAFF.

The chain employs TRBV2 and TRBJ1-1; D uncertain. The CDR3 has 11 amino acids. V gave up 8 bases and J gave up 3 bases, with 7 bases separating them. Germline lookup yields CDR1 SNHLY and CDR2 FYNNEI. CDR3 bases: TGTGCCAGCGGCAAGGACACTGAAGCTTTCTTT. Translated: CASGKDTEAFF.

This clone was detected once. The CDR3 here is CASRSASPLHF. In DNA, the CDR3 is TGTGCCAGCCGTTCCGCTTCACCCCTCCACTTT. The rearrangement uses TRBV6-6 and TRBJ1-6; D unclear. The CDR3 has 11 residues. The germline V gene encodes CDR1 MNHNY and CDR2 SVGAGI (reference sequence). The germline V and J ends were trimmed by 8 bases and 9 bases, with 8 bases remaining between them.

There are a few counts of this clone. CDR3 DNA sequence: TGTGCCAGCAGCTTGACAGGACGGGATACGCAGTATTTT. It is translated as CASSLTGRDTQYF. The gene calls are TRBV7-8 and TRBJ2-3; TRBD1 might be the D (6 bases). Trimming left V 3 bases short and J 6 bases short, with 10 bases between. In germline, CDR1 is SGHVS, CDR2 FQNEAQ. The CDR3 is 13 residues long.

V and J are TRBV6-5 and TRBJ1-1; tentative D call: TRBD1 (5 bases). This CDR3 spans 14 amino acids. From germline, CDR1 is MNHEY and CDR2 SVGAGI. V shed 6 bases and J shed 1 base, with 12 bases lying between them. The CDR3 protein is CASSHGGANTEAFF. The DNA for the CDR3 is TGTGCCAGCAGCCACGGGGGAGCGAACACTGAAGCTTTCTTT.

V is TRBV6-6 and J is TRBJ1-1; D is ambiguous. Trimming cost V 0 bases and J 4 bases, with 9 bases left between them. The CDR3 extends over 14 amino acids. Germline loops: CDR1 MNHNY, CDR2 SVGAGI (reference sequence). DNA for the CDR3: TGTGCCAGCAGTTACTCGAAATTCGGCACTGAAGCTTTCTTT. Amino acids: CASSYSKFGTEAFF.

The CDR3 reads CASSTPTGLNTGELFF. CDR3 sequence (DNA): TGTGCCAGCAGTACCCCCACAGGGTTGAACACCGGGGAGCTGTTTTTT. The V gene is TRBV2, the J gene TRBJ2-2, with D possibly being TRBD1 (6 bases). The CDR3 length is 16 residues. Between the trimmed V and J ends, which lost 5 bases and 1 base, there was a span of 14 bases. CDR1 and CDR2 from the germline V gene are SNHLY and FYNNEI.

This chain joins TRBV28 and TRBJ2-5; TRBD2 matches at 9 bases. The CDR3 is 17 amino acids. V lost 6 bases and J lost 5; bases outside the gene matches: 16. Germline CDR1 reads MDHEN; CDR2 reads SYDVKM. CDR3 region: CASSRTGTSSSLETQYF. CDR3 DNA sequence: TGTGCCAGCAGCCGAACCGGGACTAGCTCTTCTCTCGAGACCCAGTACTTC.

This chain uses TRBV5-1 with TRBJ2-3, with 13 bases aligning to TRBD2. In germline, CDR1 is SGHRS, CDR2 YFSETQ. Trimming cost V 4 bases and J 5 bases; bases outside gene matches: 19. The CDR3 is made up of 20 amino acids. CDR3 nucleotides: TGCGCCAGCAGCGCCATAGGTGGGACTAGCGGGAACGAGGTCGGAGATACGCAGTATTTT. This translates into CASSAIGGTSGNEVGDTQYF.

This clone occurred a few times. This chain uses TRBV5-4 with TRBJ2-7; D assignment may be TRBD1 or TRBD2 (5 bases each). Per germline, CDR1 SGHNT and CDR2 YYREEE (reference sequence). V was cut by 4 bases and J by 0 bases, with 17 bases left in between. The CDR3 is 16 amino acids. Written as DNA, the CDR3 is TGTGCCAGCAGCCGGGACCTCAAAAGGGGCTCCTACGAGCAGTACTTC. This gives the protein CASSRDLKRGSYEQYF.

The rearrangement links TRBV27 to TRBJ2-7, with 8 bases fitting TRBD1. Per germline, CDR1 MNHEY and CDR2 SMNVEV (reference sequence). V was pared by 3 bases and J by 1 base, with 11 bases of the junction left unmatched. The CDR3 has 17 amino acids. The CDR3 DNA sequence: TGTGCCAGCAGTTTGACAGGGGCCCTTGACTGGTCCTACGAGCAGTACTTC. Residues: CASSLTGALDWSYEQYF.

The rearrangement links TRBV2 to TRBJ2-1; D may be TRBD2 (5 bases). Germline V gene sequence: CDR1 SNHLY, CDR2 FYNNEI. Trimming took 6 bases from V and 4 from J, leaving 13 bases between them. The CDR3 consists of 14 residues. CDR3 sequence: CASSATEGYNEQFF. CDR3 DNA sequence: TGTGCCAGCAGCGCAACTGAGGGATACAATGAGCAGTTCTTC.

V gene TRBV5-4 combines with J gene TRBJ1-2; TRBD1 matches at 9 bases. V was pared by 4 bases and J by 4 bases, with 11 bases of the junction left unmatched. Germline CDR1 is SGHNT and CDR2 is YYREEE (reference sequence). The CDR3 runs to 16 residues. CDR3 region: CASSLGGTGIGYGYTF. The CDR3 nucleotides read TGTGCCAGCAGCCTGGGCGGGACAGGGATCGGCTATGGCTACACCTTC.

The chain employs TRBV28 and TRBJ1-5; 9 nucleotides align to TRBD1. The germline gives CDR1 MDHEN, CDR2 SYDVKM. This CDR3 contains 15 residues. J was trimmed by 0 bases and V by 10 bases; bases with no gene match: 7. CDR3 loop: CATRWDRDSNQPQHF. The CDR3 region has the DNA TGTGCCACCCGGTGGGACAGGGATAGCAATCAGCCCCAGCATTTT. The whole variable domain, remainder taken from reference TRBV28 and TRBJ1-5, is DVKVTQSSRYLVKRTGEKVFLECVQDMDHENMFWYRQDPGLGLRLIYFSYDVKMKEKGDIPEGYSVSREKKERFSLILESASTNQTSMYLCATRWDRDSNQPQHFGDGTRLSIL.

This chain joins TRBV27 and TRBJ2-1, with a tentative D call TRBD1 (5 bases). The CDR3 consists of 15 residues. V was pared by 0 bases and J by 6 bases, with 12 bases between. CDR1 is MNHEY and CDR2 is SMNVEV in the germline V gene (reference sequence). The CDR3 spells CASSLSGLLGNEQFF. In nucleotides, the CDR3 is TGTGCCAGCAGTTTATCGGGGCTATTGGGCAATGAGCAGTTCTTC.

This chain uses TRBV28 with TRBJ2-6; D is ambiguous. V dropped 7 bases and J dropped 4 bases, with 11 bases sitting between them. Germline V gene lookup returns CDR1 MDHEN and CDR2 SYDVKM. This CDR3 region has 14 residues. CDR3 in amino acids: CASTSRGGANVLTF. CDR3 DNA sequence: TGTGCCAGCACGTCCCGCGGAGGGGCCAACGTCCTGACTTTC.

In this sample, this clone turned up a few times. The chain uses TRBV5-6 and TRBJ1-6, with D possibly matching TRBD1 (6 bases). CDR1 and CDR2 (germline): SGHDT, YYEEEE. The CDR3 is 15 amino acids. The V gene lost 0 bases and the J gene lost 6 bases, with 10 bases spanning the gap. The CDR3: CASSLVARGNSPLHF. CDR3 coding DNA: TGTGCCAGCAGCTTGGTTGCCAGGGGTAATTCACCCCTCCACTTT.

This rearrangement joins TRBV7-9 to TRBJ2-1; TRBD2 matches 10 bases. With 5 bases clipped from V and 6 bases from J, the junction kept 4 bases outside the gene matches. CDR1 SEHNR and CDR2 FQNEAQ come from the germline V gene (reference sequence). The CDR3 totals 14 residues. The CDR3 loop reads CASSASGGLNEQFF. The CDR3 DNA is TGTGCCAGCAGCGCTAGCGGGGGCCTCAATGAGCAGTTCTTC. The whole variable domain, filled in from reference TRBV7-9 and TRBJ2-1, reads DTGVSQNPRHKITKRGQNVTFRCDPISEHNRLYWYRQTLGQGPEFLTYFQNEAQLEKSRLLSDRFSAERPKGSFSTLEIQRTEQGDSAMYLCASSASGGLNEQFFGPGTRLTVL.